Presented here are 32 T cell receptor beta chains from one specimen sequenced in a study of shared clonotypes between healthy human individuals. Produced via immunoSEQ multiplex PCR; TCRdb's table is partial and in-frame only. The sample lists over a million clones; under 80% were seen once. What was sequenced was memory CD4+ T cells sorted from blood. Subset meaning: CD45RA-negative fraction. These receptors were collected from a man aged 18 to 30 in good health.

The J gene is TRBJ1-2, the V gene TRBV7-9; 10 nucleotides agree with TRBD1. In germline, CDR1 is SEHNR, CDR2 FQNEAQ (reference sequence). After removal of 2 bases from V and 6 bases from J, the junction contained 3 bases not matched to a gene. This CDR3 has 14 amino acids. In DNA form, the CDR3 reads TGTGCCAGCAGCTTACCCGGGACAGGGGATGGCTACACCTTC. This encodes CASSLPGTGDGYTF.

The chain joins TRBV14 to TRBJ2-7; no firm D call. The CDR3 totals 17 residues. CDR1 and CDR2 from the germline V gene are SGHDN and FVKESK. V shed 0 bases and J shed 0 bases, with 15 bases lying between them. DNA for the CDR3: TGTGCCAGCAGCCAAGATCGTCAACCCCCAAGCTCCTACGAGCAGTACTTC. This gives the protein CASSQDRQPPSSYEQYF.

This clone appeared a single time. V usage is TRBV10-2 and J usage is TRBJ1-3; 7 nucleotides match TRBD1. Germline values: CDR1 WSHSY, CDR2 SAAADI. V shed 8 bases, J shed 2 bases, and the junction held 6 bases outside the gene matches. This CDR3 is 14 amino acids long. The CDR3 nucleotides read TGCGCCAGCCGACAGGGATCGGCTGGAAACACCATATATTTT. Translated: CASRQGSAGNTIYF.

The chain carries TRBV11-2 and TRBJ2-5; 8 nucleotides align to TRBD1. This CDR3 contains 15 residues. Germline trimming cut 5 bases from V and 2 bases from J; bases unmatched to any gene: 7. The germline gives CDR1 SGHAT, CDR2 FQNNGV. DNA of the CDR3: TGTGCCAGCAGCAAAGGGACAGGAAAACAAGAGACCCAGTACTTC. This encodes CASSKGTGKQETQYF. The whole variable domain, filled in from reference TRBV11-2 and TRBJ2-5, reads EAGVAQSPRYKIIEKRQSVAFWCNPISGHATLYWYQQILGQGPKLLIQFQNNGVVDDSQLPKDRFSAERLKGVDSTLKIQPAKLEDSAVYLCASSKGTGKQETQYFGPGTRLLVL.

This sequence joins TRBV9 and TRBJ2-7; 9 nucleotides agree with TRBD2. Germline trimming cut 0 bases from V and 4 bases from J; bases unmatched to any gene: 8. Germline CDR1 SGDLS, CDR2 YYNGEE. The CDR3 spans 16 residues. Here the CDR3 reads CASSVGREGVGYEQYF. The DNA of the CDR3 is TGTGCCAGCAGCGTAGGGCGGGAGGGCGTGGGGTACGAGCAGTACTTC. Using reference TRBV9 and TRBJ2-7 for the parts outside the CDR3, the full variable domain is DSGVTQTPKHLITATGQRVTLRCSPRSGDLSVYWYQQSLDQGLQFLIQYYNGEERAKGNILERFSAQQFPDLHSELNLSSLELGDSALYFCASSVGREGVGYEQYFGPGTRLTVT.

J is TRBJ2-7 and V is TRBV30, with TRBD1 matching over 7 bases. The CDR3 spans 13 residues. V lost 7 bases to trimming and J lost 0 bases; unmatched junction nucleotides: 6. The germline V gene has CDR1 GTSNPN and CDR2 SVGIG (reference sequence). Here the CDR3 DNA reads TGTGCCTTCAACAGGGGAAGCTCCTACGAGCAGTACTTC. Translating it yields CAFNRGSSYEQYF.

V and J are TRBV27 and TRBJ2-7; 8 positions match TRBD1. CDR3 length: 14 residues. With V trimmed by 6 bases and J by 5 bases, 9 bases remained unmatched. Germline V gene lookup returns CDR1 MNHEY and CDR2 SMNVEV (reference sequence). In nucleotides, the CDR3 is TGTGCCAGCAGACCTTTGGACAGGGCCCACGAGCAGTACTTC. As protein: CASRPLDRAHEQYF.

This clone was seen a handful of times. The CDR3 here is CASSELGRQMYQETQYF. CDR3 bases: TGTGCCAGCAGTGAGTTAGGGAGACAGATGTACCAAGAGACCCAGTACTTC. J is TRBJ2-5 and V is TRBV2; D tentatively reads TRBD1 or TRBD2 (5 bases each). The CDR3 contains 17 residues. Deletions cut 3 bases from V and 0 bases from J, with 17 bases between. Germline lookup yields CDR1 SNHLY and CDR2 FYNNEI.

The chain recombines TRBV10-3 with TRBJ2-5; either TRBD1 or TRBD2 may fit D (5 bases each). The DNA end is more similar to TRBJ2-7, so the J call may be wrong. This CDR3 contains 14 residues. CDR1 is ENHRY, CDR2 SYGVKD, per germline. The CDR3 sequence: CATGPTQASYEQYF. The DNA for the CDR3 is TGTGCCACGGGACCGACACAAGCTTCCTACGAGCAGTACTTC.

The chain joins TRBV19 to TRBJ1-6; D gene uncertain. Trimming pared 2 bases from V and 7 bases from J, leaving 9 bases between. Germline lookup yields CDR1 LNHDA and CDR2 SQIVND (reference sequence). The CDR3 is made up of 14 amino acids. This chain's CDR3 is CASSINQENSPLHF. The CDR3 DNA is TGTGCCAGTAGTATAAACCAGGAGAATTCACCCCTCCACTTT. The full variable domain, with the rest looked up from reference TRBV19 and TRBJ1-6, is DGGITQSPKYLFRKEGQNVTLSCEQNLNHDAMYWYRQDPGQGLRLIYYSQIVNDFQKGDIAEGYSVSREKKESFPLTVTSAQKNPTAFYLCASSINQENSPLHFGNGTRLTVT.

The V gene is TRBV30, the J gene TRBJ2-7, with no clear D. The CDR3 is 13 amino acids. V shed 0 bases and J shed 4 bases, with 10 bases lying between them. Per germline, CDR1 GTSNPN and CDR2 SVGIG (reference sequence). The chain's CDR3 is CAWSVKNGYEQYF. CDR3 sequence (DNA): TGTGCCTGGAGTGTTAAGAACGGTTACGAGCAGTACTTC.

The V call is TRBV30, the J call TRBJ1-6; the D gene is possibly TRBD1 (5 bases). V was shortened by 4 bases and J by 9 bases, with 13 bases between the two germline ends. The germline CDR1 and CDR2 sequences are GTSNPN and SVGIG (reference sequence). The CDR3 is 13 residues long. The DNA for the CDR3 is TGTGCCTGGAAACAGGACTTGAGTTCACCCCTCCACTTT. This gives the protein CAWKQDLSSPLHF.

This clone was recorded a few times. The chain links TRBV6-6 to TRBJ1-2; the D gene is possibly TRBD1 (6 bases). The V end lost 0 bases, the J end lost 8 bases, and 10 bases lay between the germline ends. Per the germline V gene, CDR1 is MNHNY and CDR2 is SVGAGI (reference sequence). CDR3 length: 13 residues. CDR3 sequence (DNA): TGTGCCAGCAGTTACTCGGGGGCGCGGGGCTACACCTTC. It is translated as CASSYSGARGYTF.

The J gene is TRBJ2-7, the V gene TRBV5-1; a possible D gene is TRBD2 (5 bases). Germline CDR1 reads SGHRS; CDR2 reads YFSETQ. Trimming shortened V by 0 bases and J by 7 bases, and 8 bases separated the two germline ends. The CDR3 is 12 amino acids. The CDR3 reads CASSLERSEQYF. Here the CDR3 DNA reads TGCGCCAGCAGCTTGGAGCGGTCAGAGCAGTACTTC.

This chain links TRBV6-6 with TRBJ1-2, with 9 bases lining up with TRBD1. CDR1 and CDR2 (germline): MNHNY, SVGAGI (reference sequence). V shed 5 bases and J 8 bases; nucleotides not matched to a gene: 6. The CDR3 is 13 amino acids. The CDR3 loop reads CASSRRTGDGYTF. CDR3 DNA sequence: TGTGCCAGCAGTCGACGGACAGGGGACGGCTACACCTTC.

This clone was observed a few times. The chain couples TRBV7-2 to TRBJ2-3, with D unresolved. V lost 2 bases and J lost 0, with 15 bases in between. The CDR3 contains 17 residues. Germline V gene lookup returns CDR1 SGHTA and CDR2 FQGNSA. CDR3 bases: TGTGCCAGCAGCTTAAAAGCCATCTTGTCTAGCACAGATACGCAGTATTTT. It is translated as CASSLKAILSSTDTQYF.

A few counts support this clone. This sequence joins TRBV5-1 and TRBJ1-5; 10 nucleotides align to TRBD1. This CDR3 has 16 residues. From germline, CDR1 is SGHRS and CDR2 YFSETQ. With 4 bases clipped from V and 0 bases from J, the junction kept 4 bases outside the gene matches. CDR3 coding DNA: TGCGCCAGCAGCCCAGGGACAGGGGATAGCAATCAGCCCCAGCATTTT. Translating gives CASSPGTGDSNQPQHF.

The genes are TRBV5-4 and TRBJ2-1; 7 nucleotides match TRBD2. There are 15 residues in the CDR3. With V trimmed by 0 bases and J by 4 bases, 4 bases remained unmatched. Germline CDR1 reads SGHNT; CDR2 reads YYREEE (reference sequence). CDR3 protein: CASSLDLAEYNEQFF. CDR3 nucleotide sequence: TGTGCCAGCAGCTTGGATCTAGCGGAGTACAATGAGCAGTTCTTC.

J is TRBJ2-2 and V is TRBV6-1; D is perhaps TRBD2 (5 bases). There are 14 residues in the CDR3. Germline loops: CDR1 MNHNS, CDR2 SASEGT. Trimming removed 2 bases at V and 5 bases at J, with 9 bases between. This CDR3 reads CASSESGWTGELFF. CDR3 nucleotide sequence: TGTGCCAGCAGTGAATCGGGATGGACCGGGGAGCTGTTTTTT.

The sample holds a few counts of this clone. The chain combines TRBV18 with TRBJ1-3, with unresolved D. Trimming took 6 bases from V and 1 from J, leaving 13 bases between them. The CDR3 loop spans 15 amino acids. The germline CDR1 and CDR2 sequences are KGHSH and LQKENI. CDR3 in DNA: TGTGCCAGCTCGCCCTACCCTGGGTCTGGAAACACCATATATTTT. As protein: CASSPYPGSGNTIYF.

V and J are TRBV27 and TRBJ1-4; possibly TRBD1 for D (6 bases). V was pared by 6 bases and J by 3 bases, with 14 bases between. The CDR3 length is 15 residues. Germline V gene lookup returns CDR1 MNHEY and CDR2 SMNVEV (reference sequence). The CDR3 sequence: CASRSIGQSNEKLFF. The CDR3 DNA reads as TGTGCCAGCAGGTCAATTGGACAGTCTAATGAAAAACTGTTTTTT.

This clone has a count of ten or more. The rearrangement links TRBV11-2 to TRBJ1-4; D perhaps matches TRBD1 (6 bases). The ends were cut back, 1 base at V and 7 bases at J, with 22 bases in the middle. The germline V gene encodes CDR1 SGHAT and CDR2 FQNNGV. The CDR3 consists of 18 residues. The CDR3 nucleotides read TGTGCCAGCAGCTTAGGGGTCGCGACTAGGGGGGAGAGTGAAAAACTGTTTTTT. Translating gives CASSLGVATRGESEKLFF.

V usage is TRBV30 and J usage is TRBJ2-3; D gene unclear. Trimming took 3 bases from V and 4 from J, leaving 14 bases between them. Germline CDR1 GTSNPN, CDR2 SVGIG (reference sequence). The CDR3 extends over 14 amino acids. The CDR3 nucleotides are TGTGCCTGGAGAGTAGGGCGTCCGGCAGATACGCAGTATTTT. It encodes CAWRVGRPADTQYF.

This clone showed up just a few times. The chain employs TRBV18 and TRBJ1-3; D is unclear. This CDR3 contains 15 residues. CDR1 KGHSH and CDR2 LQKENI come from the germline V gene. Between the trimmed V and J ends, which lost 3 bases and 0 bases, there was a span of 9 bases. CDR3 loop: CASSPQVISGNTIYF. In nucleotides, the CDR3 is TGTGCCAGCTCACCGCAGGTTATCTCTGGAAACACCATATATTTT.

This clone was counted a few times. The chain has TRBV4-1 and TRBJ1-3; no definite D call. CDR1 is MGHRA, CDR2 YSYEKL, per germline. This CDR3 is built from 15 residues. Trimming took 0 bases from V and 7 from J, leaving 13 bases between them. As DNA, the CDR3 is TGCGCCAGCAGCCAAGAATCGACGCTTGGGAACACCATATATTTT. Amino acids: CASSQESTLGNTIYF.

The chain carries TRBV7-6 and TRBJ2-2, with 9 bases that match TRBD2. V shed 5 bases, J shed 6 bases, and the junction held 10 bases outside the gene matches. Germline assignment: CDR1 SGHVS and CDR2 FNYEAQ. The CDR3 is 16 amino acids. The CDR3 nucleotides are TGTGCCAGCAGCCCGAGGGCGGGAGGGGGACCCGGGGAGCTGTTTTTT. Its translation is CASSPRAGGGPGELFF.

The table lists this clone with a few counts. The chain links TRBV4-3 to TRBJ1-3; D unresolved. The length of the CDR3 is 14 residues. V was pared by 8 bases and J by 0 bases, with 11 bases between. Looked up from germline, CDR1 is LGHNA and CDR2 is YSLEER. The chain's CDR3 is CASGVGNSGNTIYF. The CDR3 DNA is TGCGCCAGCGGTGTGGGAAACTCTGGAAACACCATATATTTT.

The chain uses TRBV29-1 and TRBJ2-1; 10 nucleotides match TRBD2. V lost 3 bases and J lost 9; bases outside the gene matches: 14. CDR1 is SQVTM and CDR2 is ANQGSEA in the germline V gene. This CDR3 spans 16 amino acids. CDR3 region: CSVENLGTSARGEQFF. Written as DNA, the CDR3 is TGCAGCGTTGAGAACCTTGGGACTAGCGCTAGGGGTGAGCAGTTCTTC.

The chain combines TRBV6-1 with TRBJ2-7; 7 positions agree with TRBD2. V lost 10 bases and J lost 4; bases outside the gene matches: 7. This CDR3 spans 12 amino acids. CDR1 is MNHNS and CDR2 is SASEGT in the germline V gene. The CDR3 loop reads CATLGGVYEQYF. CDR3 DNA: TGTGCCACCTTGGGGGGGGTATACGAGCAGTACTTC.

The chain carries TRBV5-1 and TRBJ2-3; 11 bases line up with TRBD2. This CDR3 contains 15 residues. The germline V gene has CDR1 SGHRS and CDR2 YFSETQ. Trimming took 5 bases from V and 2 from J; bases not matched to a gene: 4. Here the CDR3 reads CASRLLAGVTDTQYF. CDR3 sequence (DNA): TGCGCCAGCAGGCTACTAGCGGGGGTCACAGATACGCAGTATTTT.

About this clone itself: This sample also contains other DNA sequences that code for the same CDR3. The V and J genes are TRBV5-1 and TRBJ2-7; TRBD1 or TRBD2 may be the D gene (7 bases each). This CDR3 has 15 residues. V dropped 0 bases and J dropped 4 bases, with 14 bases sitting between them. From germline, CDR1 is SGHRS and CDR2 YFSETQ. This chain's CDR3 is CASSLGGRGLYEQYF. The CDR3 DNA reads TGCGCCAGCAGCTTGGGTGGGAGGGGGCTGTACGAGCAGTACTTC.

The gene calls are TRBV7-8 and TRBJ2-7; D unresolved. The V gene lost 4 bases and the J gene lost 10 bases, with 11 bases spanning the gap. Germline V CDR1 and CDR2: SGHVS, FQNEAQ. The CDR3 spans 11 residues. CDR3 in amino acids: CASSSPVGQYF. Written as DNA, the CDR3 is TGTGCCAGCAGCTCCCCCGTTGGTCAGTACTTC.